These T cell receptor beta chains were read from a single sample in a study of early T cells in non-severe SARS-CoV-2 infection. Each CDR3 protein is one row after TCRdb ran MiXCR on the 5' RACE reads. The table shows 64,000 or so distinct CDR3 sequences, with around 13% occurring only once. Specimen: whole blood. These receptor sequences come from an adult who was a healthcare worker with PCR-confirmed SARS-CoV-2 infection or an uninfected control (not recorded which). The CDR3 runs from the conserved cysteine through the conserved F or W.

CDR3 protein | V gene
CASSPLMTGPVLLTEAFF | TRBV14
CASSLQSQPQHF | TRBV3-1
CSVEETGVYEQYF | TRBV29-1
CASSYSWTGGDEKLFF | TRBV6-2/TRBV6-3
CASSYGGAYKQYF | TRBV6-5
CASSPMGLAGGPSSYNEQFF | TRBV6-6
CASSLESGGGTDTQYF | TRBV12-3/TRBV12-4
CASTEGVATNEKLFF | TRBV16
CASSLLAYPMNTEAFF | TRBV11-2
CASSQSRGGGADTQYF | TRBV3-1
CASSLDRPAGNTIYF | TRBV5-1
CASSAIKGSRYEQYF | TRBV11-2
CSARASTYEAFF | TRBV29-1
CSVTGTTETQYF | TRBV29-1
CASSHPGQGYNEQFF | TRBV7-3
CASSFKGQGRYEQYF | TRBV6-2/TRBV6-3
CASSYSRLNYNEQFF | TRBV6-2/TRBV6-3
CSVDGLGAETQYF | TRBV29-1
CASSRRGTDNTGELFF | TRBV5-5
CATSDSLNYGYTF | TRBV24-1
CASSEGPGEQYF | TRBV7-6
CATAQYNEQFF | TRBV24-1
CASSLYQGVGNQPQHF | TRBV5-5
CASSSNVGTEAFF | TRBV10-1
CASSLAQLGLAGLETQYF | TRBV7-8
CASNPNAGPKETQYF | TRBV6-5
CASSTRTGAYNEQFF | TRBV6-5
CASSLDLAGITDTQYF | TRBV11-2
CASSQGNNYYGYTF | TRBV4-3
CASSLERAPNEQFF | TRBV5-1
CASSQDRQGFDTIYF | TRBV10-2
CASRKGQGSYGYTF | TRBV6-5
CASSLGQSLATQYF | TRBV12-3/TRBV12-4
CASGQGASYEQYF | TRBV12-3/TRBV12-4
CASSPPRGTGTGELFF | TRBV18
CASMVGGARNEQFF | TRBV2
CASTHEGLAGGPGELFF | TRBV7-8
CASSPRGAGANVLTF | TRBV11-2
CASSSQSYSNQPQHF | TRBV7-2
CASSSGQGWSDTQYF | TRBV27
CASSWRGNNEQFF | TRBV9
CASSATRRGDTQYF | TRBV12-3/TRBV12-4
CASSDRPYNEQFF | TRBV6-1
CATSAGGGGVETQYF | TRBV24-1
CASSYNPNTGELFF | TRBV6-5
CASSLGAGRNTEAFF | TRBV7-9
CASSQDKGLLSYTF | TRBV4-3
CASSLTNGKAEQYF | TRBV5-1
CASSVDRVTGELFF | TRBV9
CASSTEEGQYF | TRBV7-9
CASIEGDNEQFF | TRBV6-1
CSGGPGGTGELFF | TRBV29-1
CASMRAAYGYTF | TRBV6-1
CASSLVGGGVYGYTF | TRBV11-2
CASSYSAQTNNEQFF | TRBV6-2/TRBV6-3
CASSFSRALYEQYF | TRBV7-2